Reported below is one T cell receptor beta chain. Assay used: immunoSEQ multiplex PCR; TCRdb lists only in-frame clones, some missing. This table holds 75,000 to 100,000 clones, around 86% found once. This CDR3 spans 14 amino acids. Germline V gene data show CDR1 as SGHDN and CDR2 as FVKESK. J was trimmed by 13 bases and V by 1 base; bases with no gene match: 12. The data derive from a study of radiotherapy plus CTLA-4 blockade in lung cancer. Whole-study context: Objective responses arose in approximately 20% of patients, and 31% experienced disease control.

The chain links TRBV14 to TRBJ2-7; 8 bases are a match to TRBD2. The sequences come from peripheral blood, collected from a patient treated with radiotherapy plus ipilimumab. The receptor was derived from a human donor with non-small cell lung cancer who had a partial response to radiotherapy plus ipilimumab. The CDR3 sequence: CASSQVAWGGRRYF. CDR3 sequence (DNA): TGTGCCAGCAGCCAAGTAGCGTGGGGCGGGAGGCGTTACTTC.